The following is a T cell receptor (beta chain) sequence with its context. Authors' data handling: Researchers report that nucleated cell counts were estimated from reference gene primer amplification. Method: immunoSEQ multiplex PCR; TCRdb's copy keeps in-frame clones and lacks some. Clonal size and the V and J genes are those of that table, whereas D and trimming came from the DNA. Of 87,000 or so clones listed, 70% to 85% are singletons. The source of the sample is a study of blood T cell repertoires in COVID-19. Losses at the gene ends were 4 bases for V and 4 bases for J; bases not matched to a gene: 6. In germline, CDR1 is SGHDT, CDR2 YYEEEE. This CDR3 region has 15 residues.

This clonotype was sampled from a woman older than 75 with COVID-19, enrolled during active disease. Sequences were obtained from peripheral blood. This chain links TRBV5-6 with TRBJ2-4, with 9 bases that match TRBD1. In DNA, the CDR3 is TGTGCCAGCAGCACCGTGGACAGGGGAAAAAACATTCAGTACTTC. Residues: CASSTVDRGKNIQYF. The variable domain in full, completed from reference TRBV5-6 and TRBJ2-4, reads DAGVTQSPTHLIKTRGQQVTLRCSPKSGHDTVSWYQQALGQGPQFIFQYYEEEERQRGNFPDRFSGHQFPNYSSELNVNALLLGDSALYLCASSTVDRGKNIQYFGAGTRLSVL.